The rows below give T cell receptor beta chains drawn from one sample of a study of long-term antiretroviral therapy in people with HIV. TCRdb keeps only in-frame clones here, not all; method: immunoSEQ multiplex PCR. The data show under 20,000 clones, roughly nine tenths seen once. Sequencing used unsorted PBMCs, obtained 0.5 years after starting antiretroviral therapy. These receptors came from a man aged 40-55 years with HIV. Both conserved end residues are trimmed from each CDR3.

j_gene: TRBJ1-5; len: 13; v_gene: TRBV2; CDR3aa: ASSRTGEANQPQH
j_gene: TRBJ1-5; len: 11; v_gene: TRBV19; CDR3aa: ASTGVSNQPQH
j_gene: TRBJ2-7; len: 13; v_gene: TRBV5-1; CDR3aa: ASSLRSEVVHEQY
j_gene: TRBJ2-7; len: 12; v_gene: TRBV6-1; CDR3aa: ASNLVGRTYEQY
j_gene: TRBJ1-3; len: 14; v_gene: TRBV5-1; CDR3aa: ASSLLNGPAGNTIY
j_gene: TRBJ1-2; len: 13; v_gene: TRBV27; CDR3aa: ASRPASGEGYGYT
j_gene: TRBJ1-1; len: 13; v_gene: TRBV11-3; CDR3aa: ASSSWDRERTEAF
j_gene: TRBJ2-5; len: 15; v_gene: TRBV4-1; CDR3aa: ASSQDAGTGGWETQY
j_gene: TRBJ1-2; len: 13; v_gene: TRBV10-3; CDR3aa: AISESAGSPSGYT
j_gene: TRBJ2-7; len: 13; v_gene: TRBV9; CDR3aa: ASSQRGGQDYEQY
j_gene: TRBJ1-3; len: 10; v_gene: TRBV6-1; CDR3aa: ASSDRGNTIY
j_gene: TRBJ2-1; len: 14; v_gene: TRBV9; CDR3aa: ASSVVSQGAGNEQF
j_gene: TRBJ2-2; len: 13; v_gene: TRBV9; CDR3aa: ASSLEGVDTGELF
j_gene: TRBJ1-5; len: 14; v_gene: TRBV28; CDR3aa: ASNILGGPGNQPQH
j_gene: TRBJ2-2; len: 15; v_gene: TRBV13; CDR3aa: ASSPSMGGAVPGELF
j_gene: TRBJ1-2; len: 11; v_gene: TRBV5-6; CDR3aa: ASSLRGGYGYT
j_gene: TRBJ2-2; len: 11; v_gene: TRBV7-3; CDR3aa: ASSPAGPGELF
j_gene: TRBJ1-2; len: 13; v_gene: TRBV7-8; CDR3aa: ASSLASAANYGYT
j_gene: TRBJ1-3; len: 16; v_gene: TRBV4-1; CDR3aa: ASSHYIREGPSGNTIY
j_gene: TRBJ1-1; len: 11; v_gene: TRBV6-1; CDR3aa: ASRPPGGGGAF
j_gene: TRBJ2-2; len: 13; v_gene: TRBV6-5; CDR3aa: ASSVSGTRSGELF
j_gene: TRBJ1-5; len: 13; v_gene: TRBV9; CDR3aa: ASSVGGGGDQPQH
j_gene: TRBJ2-1; len: 10; v_gene: TRBV5-6; CDR3aa: ASSFGYNEQF
j_gene: TRBJ1-5; len: 15; v_gene: TRBV15; CDR3aa: ATNTGGIGGNNQPQH
j_gene: TRBJ2-5; len: 11; v_gene: TRBV25-1; CDR3aa: ASSEGPLETQY
j_gene: TRBJ1-1; len: 13; v_gene: TRBV6-6; CDR3aa: ASSTRTQRDTEAF
j_gene: TRBJ2-7; len: 12; v_gene: TRBV4-3; CDR3aa: ASSQGRGRDEQY
j_gene: TRBJ2-7; len: 11; v_gene: TRBV27; CDR3aa: ASSGTYQGEQY
j_gene: TRBJ2-7; len: 11; v_gene: TRBV2; CDR3aa: ASRTGFSYEQY
j_gene: TRBJ2-1; len: 14; v_gene: TRBV27; CDR3aa: ASSAGLMSSYNEQF
j_gene: TRBJ2-1; len: 11; v_gene: TRBV14; CDR3aa: ASNPGTHNEQF
j_gene: TRBJ2-5; len: 14; v_gene: TRBV9; CDR3aa: ASSARRERRQETQY
j_gene: TRBJ1-2; len: 15; v_gene: TRBV7-2; CDR3aa: ASSLEAPRGWYYGYT
j_gene: TRBJ1-4; len: 10; v_gene: TRBV28; CDR3aa: ASSSTNEKLF
j_gene: TRBJ2-2; len: 9; v_gene: TRBV11-3; CDR3aa: ASSYQGELF
j_gene: TRBJ2-1; len: 11; v_gene: TRBV6-5; CDR3aa: ASSAGLLGEQF
j_gene: TRBJ1-2; len: 10; v_gene: TRBV6-1; CDR3aa: ASSVAGGGYT
j_gene: TRBJ1-2; len: 15; v_gene: TRBV2; CDR3aa: ASSERWAGGSFSGYT
j_gene: TRBJ2-2; len: 9; v_gene: TRBV29-1; CDR3aa: SVSRGGELF
j_gene: TRBJ2-3; len: 12; v_gene: TRBV5-4; CDR3aa: ASSPGASTDTQY
j_gene: TRBJ2-3; len: 10; v_gene: TRBV29-1; CDR3aa: SVGPGPDTQY
j_gene: TRBJ1-1; len: 11; v_gene: TRBV5-6; CDR3aa: ASSLGRSHQAF
j_gene: TRBJ2-7; len: 14; v_gene: TRBV27; CDR3aa: ASSSPTQGAAGEQY
j_gene: TRBJ2-1; len: 13; v_gene: TRBV7-2; CDR3aa: ASSITSGGYNEQF